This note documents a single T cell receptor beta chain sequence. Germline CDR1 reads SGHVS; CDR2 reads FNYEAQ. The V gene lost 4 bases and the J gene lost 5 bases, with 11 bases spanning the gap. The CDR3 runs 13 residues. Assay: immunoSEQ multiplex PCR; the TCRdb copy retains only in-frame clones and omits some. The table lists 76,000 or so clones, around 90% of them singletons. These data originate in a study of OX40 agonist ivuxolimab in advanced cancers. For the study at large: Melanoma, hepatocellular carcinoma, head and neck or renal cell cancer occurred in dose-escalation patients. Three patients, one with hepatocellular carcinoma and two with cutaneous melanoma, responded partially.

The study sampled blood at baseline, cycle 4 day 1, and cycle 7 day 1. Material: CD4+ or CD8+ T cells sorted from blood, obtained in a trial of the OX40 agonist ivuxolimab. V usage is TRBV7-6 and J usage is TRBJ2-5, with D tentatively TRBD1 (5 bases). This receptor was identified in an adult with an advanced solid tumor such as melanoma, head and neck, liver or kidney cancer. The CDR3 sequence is CASSSPGLETQYF. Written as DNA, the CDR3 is TGTGCCAGCAGCTCCCCAGGGCTGGAGACCCAGTACTTC.